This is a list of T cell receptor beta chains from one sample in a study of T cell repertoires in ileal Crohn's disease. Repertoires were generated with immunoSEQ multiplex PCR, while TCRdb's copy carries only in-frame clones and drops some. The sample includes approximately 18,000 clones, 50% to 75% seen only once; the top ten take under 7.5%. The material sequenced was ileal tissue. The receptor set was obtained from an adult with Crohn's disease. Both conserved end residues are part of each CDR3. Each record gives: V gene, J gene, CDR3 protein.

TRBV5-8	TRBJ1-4	CASSLSGGTNEKLFF
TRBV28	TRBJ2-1	CASRRGTDFNEQFF
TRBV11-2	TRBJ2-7	CASSPNRDSFYEQYF
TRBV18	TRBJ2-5	CASSPGGLETQYF
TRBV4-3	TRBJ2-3	CASSQQGLRTDTQYF
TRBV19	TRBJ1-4	CATSREPNEKLFF
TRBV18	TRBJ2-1	CASSPSGEAAYNEQFF
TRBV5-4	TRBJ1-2	CASSLRTGDNYGYTF
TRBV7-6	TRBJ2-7	CASSLAGSRQGAHEQYF
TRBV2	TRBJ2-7	CASRGLYEQYF
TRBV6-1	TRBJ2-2	CASSEDPSGRPGELFF
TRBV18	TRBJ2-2	CASSELMAGSRLAGGATGELFF
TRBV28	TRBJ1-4	CASLQSGGGEKLFF
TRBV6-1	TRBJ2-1	CATRPTSGSDWRQFF
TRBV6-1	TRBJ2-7	CASSPFLPGSYEQYF
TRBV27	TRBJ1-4	CASSQTQGGQTNNEKLFF
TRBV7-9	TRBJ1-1	CASRQGVRTEAFF
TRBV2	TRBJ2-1	CASSTGRHNEQFF
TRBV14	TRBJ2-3	CASSQGGSSSTDTQYF
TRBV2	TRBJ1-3	CASSERIGGATGNTIYF
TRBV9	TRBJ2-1	CASSPPGLASYNEQFF
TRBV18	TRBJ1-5	CASSRGGGDQPQHF
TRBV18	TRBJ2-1	CASSPEGGWYNEQFF
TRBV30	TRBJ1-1	CAWSHPDRRNTEAFF
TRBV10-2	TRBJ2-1	CASNPNSGRPNNEQFF
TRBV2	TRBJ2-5	CASSEFPGSWTQYF
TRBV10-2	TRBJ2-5	CASTGGPLGGGTQYF
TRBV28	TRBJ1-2	CASRPTGQGRDGYTF
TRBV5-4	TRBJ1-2	CASSQRDSYGYTF
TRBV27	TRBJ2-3	CASSKAGASTDTQYF